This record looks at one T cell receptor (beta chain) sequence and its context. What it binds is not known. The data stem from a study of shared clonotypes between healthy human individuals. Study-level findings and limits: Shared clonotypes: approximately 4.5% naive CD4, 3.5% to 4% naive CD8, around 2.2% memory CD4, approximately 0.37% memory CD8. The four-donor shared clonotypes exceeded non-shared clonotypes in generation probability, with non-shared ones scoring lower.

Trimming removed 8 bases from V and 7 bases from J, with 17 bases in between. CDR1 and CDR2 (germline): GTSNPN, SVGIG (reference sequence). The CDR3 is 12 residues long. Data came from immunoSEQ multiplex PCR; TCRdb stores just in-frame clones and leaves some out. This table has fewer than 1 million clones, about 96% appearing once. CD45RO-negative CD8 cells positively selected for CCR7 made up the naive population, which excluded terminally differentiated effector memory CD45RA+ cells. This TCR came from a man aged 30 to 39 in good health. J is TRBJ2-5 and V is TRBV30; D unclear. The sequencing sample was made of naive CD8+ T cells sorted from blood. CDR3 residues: CAGYRADGTQYF. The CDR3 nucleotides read TGTGCCGGATACCGGGCGGATGGGACCCAGTACTTC.